Described below is a single TCR beta chain sequence and its context. Its antigen is unidentified. This entry comes from a study of cytomegalovirus exposure and HLA in healthy donors. Study details: Assignment to the Caucasian-associated ancestry cluster applied to around 82% of the approximately 360 genotyped donors.

A multiplex PCR was run with 60 Vbeta primers and 13 Jbeta primers. Only in-frame clones appear in the TCRdb table, and some are missing; sequencing was by immunoSEQ multiplex PCR. The sample contains 210,000 or so clones, about 89% of which appear only once. Findings and limits, study-wide: An analysis that was carried out later associated some 17,000 TCR beta sequences with HLA alleles at 0.05 false discovery rate. The only immune exposure information that was available was CMV serostatus.

This CDR3 comprises 19 residues. V lost 2 bases and J lost 2; bases outside the gene matches: 12. The V gene's germline CDR1 is SGHVS and CDR2 FNYEAQ. The specimen was PBMCs. The chain links TRBV7-6 to TRBJ2-1, with 10 nucleotides matching TRBD2. This clonotype originated in a woman under 30 in good health and CMV-seronegative. In nucleotides, the CDR3 is TGTGCCAGCAGCTTATTGGTGAGTCTAGCGGGAGACACCTACAATGAGCAGTTCTTC. Encoded protein: CASSLLVSLAGDTYNEQFF. Supplemented by reference TRBV7-6 and TRBJ2-1, the full variable domain reads GAGVSQSPRYKVTKRGQDVALRCDPISGHVSLYWYRQALGQGPEFLTYFNYEAQQDKSGLPNDRFSAERPEGSISTLTIQRTEQRDSAMYRCASSLLVSLAGDTYNEQFFGPGTRLTVL.